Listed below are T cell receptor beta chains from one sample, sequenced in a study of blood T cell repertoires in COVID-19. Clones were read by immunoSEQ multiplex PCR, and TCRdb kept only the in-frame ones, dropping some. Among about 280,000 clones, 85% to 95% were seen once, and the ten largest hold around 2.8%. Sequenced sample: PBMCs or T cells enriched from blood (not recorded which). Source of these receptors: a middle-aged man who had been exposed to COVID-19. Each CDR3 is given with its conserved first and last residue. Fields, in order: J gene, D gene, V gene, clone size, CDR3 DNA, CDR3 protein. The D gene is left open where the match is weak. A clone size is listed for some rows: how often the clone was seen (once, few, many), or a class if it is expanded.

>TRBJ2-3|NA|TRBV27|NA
TGTGCCAGCAGATACAGGGCCGGGGACACAGATACGCAGTATTTT
CASRYRAGDTDTQYF
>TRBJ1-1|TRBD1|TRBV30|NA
TGTGCCTGGAGTGTACGGACAGGGGGAATTCTGAACACTGAAGCTTTCTTT
CAWSVRTGGILNTEAFF
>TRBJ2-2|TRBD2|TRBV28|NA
TGTGCCAGCAGTTTAAAGGGACTAGCGTCAACGTTCGGGGAGCTGTTTTTT
CASSLKGLASTFGELFF
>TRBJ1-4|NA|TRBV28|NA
TGTGCCAGCAGGCAGGGGAATGAAAAACTGTTTTTT
CASRQGNEKLFF
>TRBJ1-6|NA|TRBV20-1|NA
TGCAGTGCTAGTCGGAGTAACACCCTCCACTTT
CSASRSNTLHF
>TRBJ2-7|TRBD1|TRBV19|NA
TGTGCCAGTAGTACCTCGGGACAGACCGACTACGAGCAGTACTTC
CASSTSGQTDYEQYF
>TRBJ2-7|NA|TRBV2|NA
TGTGCCAGCCTGGTAGCGGATAAGCTTCACTCCTACGAGCAGTACTTC
CASLVADKLHSYEQYF
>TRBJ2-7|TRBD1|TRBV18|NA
TGTGCCAGCTCACCTCTCCGGGACAGCACCTACGAGCAGTACTTC
CASSPLRDSTYEQYF
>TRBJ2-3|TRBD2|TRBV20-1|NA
TGCAGTGCTAGTGGAGCGGGAGGTCCAGATACGCAGTATTTT
CSASGAGGPDTQYF
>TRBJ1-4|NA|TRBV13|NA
TGTGCCAGCAGCTTAGGGGGCGGCAGGGGAGAAAAACTGTTTTTT
CASSLGGGRGEKLFF
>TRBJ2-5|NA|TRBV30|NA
TGTGCCTGGGACCTTCGACCGAGGGCGGAGACCCAGTACTTC
CAWDLRPRAETQYF
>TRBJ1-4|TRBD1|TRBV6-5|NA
TGTGCCAGCACCTCCGGGACAGCTAATGAAAAACTGTTTTTT
CASTSGTANEKLFF
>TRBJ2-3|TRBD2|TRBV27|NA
TGTGCCAGCAGCCCCAGACTAGCGGGAGTCACCCCAGATACGCAGTATTTT
CASSPRLAGVTPDTQYF
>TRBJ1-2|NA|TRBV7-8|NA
TGTGCCAGCAGTCAAAGACAGACCTTAGCTAACTATGGCTACACCTTC
CASSQRQTLANYGYTF
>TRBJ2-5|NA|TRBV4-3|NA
TGCGCCAGCAGCCAAGATCGAGCTTTGAGGAGAAACCGGTTATACTTC
CASSQDRALRRNRLYF
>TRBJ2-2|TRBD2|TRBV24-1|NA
TGTGCCACCAGTGGTAGGGAGGGGACCGGGGAGCTGTTTTTT
CATSGREGTGELFF
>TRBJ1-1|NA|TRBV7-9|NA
TGTGCCAGCAGCTCGCCGGGGGGTGAGTTCACTGAAGCTTTCTTT
CASSSPGGEFTEAFF
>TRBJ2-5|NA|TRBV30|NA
TGTGCCTGGAAAGCTCCGGGACAAGAGACCCAGTACTTC
CAWKAPGQETQYF
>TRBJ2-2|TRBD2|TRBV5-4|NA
TGTGCCAGCAGCCTGGCGGGGGCTAGCGGGAGTGGTGGGGAGCTGTTTTTT
CASSLAGASGSGGELFF
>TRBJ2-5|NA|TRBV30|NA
TGTGCCTGGAATGGGGGCTGGCAAGAGACCCAGTACTTC
CAWNGGWQETQYF
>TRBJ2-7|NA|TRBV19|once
TGTGCCAGTAGTATAGATATCGGTAAAACCTACGAGCAGTACTTC
CASSIDIGKTYEQYF
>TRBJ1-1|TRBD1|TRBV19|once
TGTGCCAGTCGACAGGGTGCGGACACTGAAGCTTTCTTT
CASRQGADTEAFF
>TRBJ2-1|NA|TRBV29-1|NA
TGCAGCGTTGAAGAAGGGAACAGGGTAGTGGATGAGCAGTTCTTC
CSVEEGNRVVDEQFF
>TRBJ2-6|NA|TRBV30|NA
TGTGCCTGGAGGCAGACGGGAGTTTCGTCTGGGGCCAACGTCCTGACTTTC
CAWRQTGVSSGANVLTF
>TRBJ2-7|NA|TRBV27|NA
TGTGCCAGCAGTTTTATGTCGGGATGGCACGAGCAGTACTTC
CASSFMSGWHEQYF
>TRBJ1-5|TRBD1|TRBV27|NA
TGTGCCAGTTGGGACAGGAGCAATCAGCCCCAGCATTTT
CASWDRSNQPQHF
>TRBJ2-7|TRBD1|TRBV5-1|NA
TGCGCCAGCAGCTTGGCTGGGACAGGGTCCTACGAGCAGTACTTC
CASSLAGTGSYEQYF
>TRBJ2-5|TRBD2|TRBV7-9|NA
TGTGCCAGCAGCCGGGGGCGGGAGGGCGCCGAGACCCAGTACTTC
CASSRGREGAETQYF
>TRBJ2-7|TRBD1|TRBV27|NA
TGTGCCAGCAGTTTATACAGGGGCGACAACGAGCAGTACTTC
CASSLYRGDNEQYF
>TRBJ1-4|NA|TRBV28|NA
TGTGCCAGCAGTCCGAGAGATGAAAAACTGTTTTTT
CASSPRDEKLFF
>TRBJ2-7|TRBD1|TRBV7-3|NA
TGTGCCAGCAGCCTACACGGGACAGGGCCCTACGAGCAGTACTTC
CASSLHGTGPYEQYF
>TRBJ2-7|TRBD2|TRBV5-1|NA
TGCGCCAGCAGCTTGGAAGAGGCTAGCGGCTCCTACGAGCAGTACTTC
CASSLEEASGSYEQYF
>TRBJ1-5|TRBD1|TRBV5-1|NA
TGCGCCAGCAGCCACGAACCAGGGGGCCACAATCAGCCCCAGCATTTT
CASSHEPGGHNQPQHF
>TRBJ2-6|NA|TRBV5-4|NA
TGTGCCAGCAGCTTGGGGAGCTCGGATACCGGGGCCAACGTCCTGACTTTC
CASSLGSSDTGANVLTF
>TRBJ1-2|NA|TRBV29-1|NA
TGCAGCGTTCAGCGGGGGACGCACTATGGCTACACCTTC
CSVQRGTHYGYTF
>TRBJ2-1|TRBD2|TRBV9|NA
TGTGCCAGCAGCGAGCCCGGGCTAGCGGGAGTAGGCGATGAGCAGTTCTTC
CASSEPGLAGVGDEQFF
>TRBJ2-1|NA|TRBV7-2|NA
TGTGCCAGCAGCCCCTCTCAGGGGCTCCTGCGCACTGAGCAGTTCTTC
CASSPSQGLLRTEQFF
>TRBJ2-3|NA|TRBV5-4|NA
TGTGCCAGCAGCCCGCGAGGAAACCCCACAGATACGCAGTATTTT
CASSPRGNPTDTQYF
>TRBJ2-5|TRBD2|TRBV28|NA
TGTGCCAGCATTAGCGGGAGTAGGGGGAAGACCCAGTACTTC
CASISGSRGKTQYF
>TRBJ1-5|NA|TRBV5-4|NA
TGTGCCAGCAGCTTTCAGGGTTATAATCAGCCCCAGCATTTT
CASSFQGYNQPQHF
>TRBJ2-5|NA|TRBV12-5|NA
TGTGCTAGTGGTTTGGTACGGTCAGGGTTCCAAGAGACCCAGTACTTC
CASGLVRSGFQETQYF
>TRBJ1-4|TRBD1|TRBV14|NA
TGTGCCAGCAGCAACGACAGGGGCCAGGGGAATGAAAAACTGTTTTTT
CASSNDRGQGNEKLFF
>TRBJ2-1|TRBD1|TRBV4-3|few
TGCGCCAGCAGCCAAGATCGATGGGACAGCTACAATGAGCAGTTCTTC
CASSQDRWDSYNEQFF
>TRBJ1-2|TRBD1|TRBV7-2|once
TGTGCCAGCAGCTTATCGTTAACAGGGGGCACTGGCTACACCTTC
CASSLSLTGGTGYTF
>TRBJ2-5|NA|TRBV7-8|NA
TGTGCCAGCAGCCTACTGGCAGCTCAACTACAAGAGACCCAGTACTTC
CASSLLAAQLQETQYF
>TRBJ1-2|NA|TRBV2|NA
TGTGCCAGCAGTGAACGTCACTCTGGCTACACCTTC
CASSERHSGYTF
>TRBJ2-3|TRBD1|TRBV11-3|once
TGTGCCAGCAGCTTAGGAGGCAGCGGACAGGGCGGCACAGATACGCAGTATTTT
CASSLGGSGQGGTDTQYF
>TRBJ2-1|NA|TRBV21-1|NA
TGTGCCAGCAGCAAATCAAGGCGGGGCCTAGCGGGAGGCCTGGACAATGAGCAGTTCTTC
CASSKSRRGLAGGLDNEQFF
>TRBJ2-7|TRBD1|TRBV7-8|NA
TGTGCCAGCAGCCTCGGGACAGGGTTGTACGAGCAGTACTTC
CASSLGTGLYEQYF
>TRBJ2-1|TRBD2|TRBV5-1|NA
TGCGCCAGCAGCTTGGCCTTGGCGGGAGCCTCCTACAATGAGCAGTTCTTC
CASSLALAGASYNEQFF
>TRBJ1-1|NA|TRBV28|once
TGTGCCAGCAGTTGGCCAGGGAACACTGAAGCTTTCTTT
CASSWPGNTEAFF
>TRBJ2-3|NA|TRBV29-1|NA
TGCAGCGTTGATTTAGCCCTGTCCGATACGCAGTATTTT
CSVDLALSDTQYF
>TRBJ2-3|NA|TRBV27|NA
TGTGCCAGCAGTTTTCTGAGCACAGATACGCAGTATTTT
CASSFLSTDTQYF
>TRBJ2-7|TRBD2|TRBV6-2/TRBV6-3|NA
TGTGCCAGCAGTTACTCGCGACTAGCGGCCCTTGAGGAGCAGTACTTC
CASSYSRLAALEEQYF
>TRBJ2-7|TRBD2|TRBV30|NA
TGTGCCTGGAAGGCCGGCGGGAGGGTCTACGAGCAGTACTTC
CAWKAGGRVYEQYF
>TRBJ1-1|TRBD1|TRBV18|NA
TGTGCCAGCTCACTGGTTGCTCGTCGGACAGGGGGAACTGAAGCTTTCTTT
CASSLVARRTGGTEAFF
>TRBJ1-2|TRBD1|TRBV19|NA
TGTGCCAGTAGCCCCCCCGGACAGGACCTCTCCTTTTATGGCTACACCTTC
CASSPPGQDLSFYGYTF
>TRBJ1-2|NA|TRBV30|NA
TGTGCCTGGAGTATTGGGGCAGCCGCTACCTATGGCTACACCTTC
CAWSIGAAATYGYTF
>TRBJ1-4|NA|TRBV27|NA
TGTGCCAGCAGTTTATTCGGAGGGCTTAATGAAAAACTGTTTTTT
CASSLFGGLNEKLFF